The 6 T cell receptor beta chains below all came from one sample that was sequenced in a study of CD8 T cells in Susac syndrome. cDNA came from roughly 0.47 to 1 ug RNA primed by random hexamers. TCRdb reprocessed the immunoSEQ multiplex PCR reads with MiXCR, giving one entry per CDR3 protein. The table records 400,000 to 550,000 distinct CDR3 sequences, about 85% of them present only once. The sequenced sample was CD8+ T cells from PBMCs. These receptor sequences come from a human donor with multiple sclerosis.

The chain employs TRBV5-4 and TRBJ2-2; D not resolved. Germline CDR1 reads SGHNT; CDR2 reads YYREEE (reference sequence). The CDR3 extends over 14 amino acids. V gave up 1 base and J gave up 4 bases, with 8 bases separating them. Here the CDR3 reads CASSLYGPTGELFF. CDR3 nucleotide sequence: TGTGCCAGCAGCTTGTACGGACCCACCGGGGAGCTGTTTTTT.

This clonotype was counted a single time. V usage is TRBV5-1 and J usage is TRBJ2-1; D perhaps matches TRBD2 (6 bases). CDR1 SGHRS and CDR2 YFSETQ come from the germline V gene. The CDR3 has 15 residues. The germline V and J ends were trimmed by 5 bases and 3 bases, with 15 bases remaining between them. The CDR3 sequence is CASSRGTGDYNEQFF. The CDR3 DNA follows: TGCGCCAGCAGTCGTGGGACGGGGGACTACAATGAGCAGTTCTTC.

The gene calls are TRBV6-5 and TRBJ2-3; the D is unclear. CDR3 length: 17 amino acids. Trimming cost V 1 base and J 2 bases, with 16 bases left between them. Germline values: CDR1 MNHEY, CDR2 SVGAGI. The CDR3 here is CASSYLFRNGTTDTQYF. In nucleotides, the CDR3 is TGTGCCAGCAGTTACTTATTCCGGAACGGAACCACAGATACGCAGTATTTT.

This CDR3 reads CSVRVSNYGYTF. The CDR3 DNA follows: TGCAGCGTTCGTGTATCTAACTATGGCTACACCTTC. V gene TRBV29-1 combines with J gene TRBJ1-2; D not certain. This CDR3 contains 12 residues. CDR1 is SQVTM, CDR2 ANQGSEA, per germline. The V end lost 5 bases, the J end lost 0 bases, and 7 bases lay between the germline ends.

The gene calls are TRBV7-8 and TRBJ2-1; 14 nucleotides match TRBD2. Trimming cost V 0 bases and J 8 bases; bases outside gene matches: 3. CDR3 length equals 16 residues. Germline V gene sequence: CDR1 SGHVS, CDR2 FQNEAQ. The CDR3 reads CASSLAGTSGSHEQFF. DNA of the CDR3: TGTGCCAGCAGCTTAGCCGGGACTAGCGGGAGTCATGAGCAGTTCTTC.

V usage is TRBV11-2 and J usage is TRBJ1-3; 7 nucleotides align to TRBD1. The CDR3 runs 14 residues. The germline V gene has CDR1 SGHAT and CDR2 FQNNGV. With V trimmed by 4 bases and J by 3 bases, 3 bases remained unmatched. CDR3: CASSSQGSGNTIYF. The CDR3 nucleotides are TGTGCCAGCAGCTCACAGGGGAGTGGAAACACCATATATTTT.